Sequencing of this TCR beta chain was carried out in a study of T cell responses to AZD1222 COVID-19 vaccine. Study context: Second-dose schedules of about 4 or about 12 weeks were combined. Broader study findings: Donors, mostly white British, included more females; clonal diversity was possibly underestimated. Vaccine-associated CD4 TCRs spanned spike, dominant at 160-218 and 743-854.

This clone was observed a few times. Its antigen is unknown. Profiled with immunoSEQ multiplex PCR; TCRdb holds only in-frame clones, not every one. Of about 83,000 clones in the sample, more than 70% were seen once. After removal of 9 bases from V and 0 bases from J, the junction contained 14 bases not matched to a gene. Germline CDR1 is KGHDR and CDR2 is SFDVKD. This CDR3 comprises 18 residues. The chain employs TRBV24-1 and TRBJ2-2, with TRBD1 matching over 8 bases. This clonotype was sampled from an adult in good health. Material: peripheral blood, obtained on day 0 of AZD1222 vaccination. The CDR3 DNA reads as TGTGCCACCGGACTTACCGGGACAGGACCCGCGAACACCGGGGAGCTGTTTTTT. This encodes CATGLTGTGPANTGELFF.